Below, 5 T cell receptor beta chains from the same sample are listed, as sequenced in a study of long-term antiretroviral therapy in people with HIV. Version v3.0 of the immunoSEQ assay ran at survey level. The protocol was immunoSEQ multiplex PCR, while the TCRdb copy is restricted to in-frame clones and leaves out a portion. The repertoire holds fewer than 20,000 clones, with less than 85% as singletons. The specimen was unsorted PBMCs, collected at the start of antiretroviral therapy. The origin of the receptors is a man under 40 with HIV.

This rearrangement joins TRBV19 to TRBJ1-4; D unclear. This CDR3 has 16 residues. The V and J ends lost 3 bases and 3 bases respectively, with 14 bases between them. Per germline, CDR1 LNHDA and CDR2 SQIVND (reference sequence). The CDR3 reads CASSIGGRTPNEKLFF. The CDR3 DNA sequence: TGTGCCAGTAGTATTGGCGGCCGGACCCCTAATGAAAAACTGTTTTTT.

This sequence joins TRBV6-6 and TRBJ1-1; 7 bases are shared with TRBD1. The CDR3 totals 12 residues. V was clipped by 2 bases and J by 8 bases; unmatched bases: 2. Germline values: CDR1 MNHNY, CDR2 SVGAGI (reference sequence). In DNA, the CDR3 is TGTGCCAGCAGTTACCCACAGGGGGAAGCTTTCTTT. Amino acids: CASSYPQGEAFF.

V is TRBV2 and J is TRBJ2-7, with 9 positions matching TRBD1. CDR1 is SNHLY and CDR2 is FYNNEI in the germline V gene. The V and J ends lost 5 bases and 4 bases, in that order; junction bases with no gene match: 6. The CDR3 has 14 residues. The CDR3 reads CASSLGQGKYEQYF. The CDR3 DNA reads TGTGCCAGCAGTTTGGGACAGGGAAAGTACGAGCAGTACTTC.

This rearrangement joins TRBV5-4 to TRBJ1-1; D gene unclear. The CDR3 is 11 amino acids. Germline V gene sequence: CDR1 SGHNT, CDR2 YYREEE (reference sequence). The V end lost 4 bases, the J end lost 0 bases, and 1 base lay between the germline ends. CDR3 coding DNA: TGTGCCAGCAGCCTGAACACTGAAGCTTTCTTT. Translating gives CASSLNTEAFF.

The chain carries TRBV5-6 and TRBJ2-3; no clear D gene. The V and J ends lost 1 base and 2 bases respectively, with 5 bases between them. The CDR3 totals 13 residues. The germline gives CDR1 SGHDT, CDR2 YYEEEE. This CDR3 is CASSLISTDTQYF. The CDR3 DNA sequence: TGTGCCAGCAGCTTGATCTCCACAGATACGCAGTATTTT.